These 29 T cell receptor beta chains were sequenced from one sample in a study of blood T cell repertoires in COVID-19. The assay was immunoSEQ multiplex PCR, and TCRdb's table has in-frame clones only and misses some. The sample lists some 130,000 clones, approximately 90% occurring once. Source material: peripheral blood. These receptors all stem from a man aged 55 to 69 with COVID-19, enrolled during active disease.

V gene TRBV6-1 combines with J gene TRBJ1-4; no reliable D call. Per the germline V gene, CDR1 is MNHNS and CDR2 is SASEGT. The CDR3 sequence is 16 residues long. V dropped 2 bases and J dropped 3 bases, with 13 bases sitting between them. CDR3 sequence reads: CASSEQRRAPNEKLFF. CDR3 in DNA: TGTGCCAGCAGTGAACAGAGGAGGGCACCTAATGAAAAACTGTTTTTT.

The V gene is TRBV2, the J gene TRBJ1-2; D might be TRBD1 (6 bases). V was shortened by 2 bases and J by 8 bases, with 18 bases between the two germline ends. Germline V gives CDR1 SNHLY, CDR2 FYNNEI. This CDR3 comprises 15 residues. The CDR3 reads CASSERAGAGGGYTF. The CDR3 DNA is TGTGCCAGCAGTGAAAGGGCAGGGGCTGGTGGGGGCTACACCTTC. The whole variable domain, filled in from reference TRBV2 and TRBJ1-2, reads EPEVTQTPSHQVTQMGQEVILRCVPISNHLYFYWYRQILGQKVEFLVSFYNNEISEKSEIFDDQFSVERPDGSNFTLKIRSTKLEDSAMYFCASSERAGAGGGYTFGSGTRLTVV.

The chain has TRBV2 and TRBJ1-2, with a tentative D call TRBD1 (6 bases). V was pared by 7 bases and J by 6 bases, with 15 bases between. Looked up from germline, CDR1 is SNHLY and CDR2 is FYNNEI. CDR3 length: 13 residues. The CDR3 reads CASKPRDTDGYTF. The CDR3 nucleotides are TGTGCCAGCAAACCTCGGGACACAGATGGCTACACCTTC.

This chain links TRBV2 with TRBJ2-1, with D possibly TRBD1 on 6 matching bases. From germline, CDR1 is SNHLY and CDR2 FYNNEI. Trimming took off 2 bases at V and 2 bases at J, with 7 bases between the two ends. The CDR3 is 14 amino acids. The CDR3 loop reads CASSERTAYNEQFF. The CDR3 region has the DNA TGTGCCAGCAGTGAAAGGACAGCCTACAATGAGCAGTTCTTC.

This rearrangement joins TRBV29-1 to TRBJ2-7, with 10 bases matching TRBD1. The germline V gene encodes CDR1 SQVTM and CDR2 ANQGSEA. The CDR3 length is 15 residues. J was trimmed by 3 bases and V by 0 bases; bases with no gene match: 5. The CDR3 region is CSVEDQGQGNYEQYF. In nucleotides, the CDR3 is TGCAGCGTTGAAGATCAGGGACAGGGGAACTACGAGCAGTACTTC.

This clone was detected once. This sequence joins TRBV7-2 and TRBJ2-2; 7 bases match TRBD1. The germline V gene encodes CDR1 SGHTA and CDR2 FQGNSA. The V gene end was trimmed by 4 bases and the J gene end by 9 bases; junction bases not matched to a gene: 8. CDR3 length: 14 residues. The CDR3 DNA sequence: TGTGCCAGCAGCTACGGACAGGTACACCGGGAGCTGTTTTTT. Translating gives CASSYGQVHRELFF.

The genes are TRBV3-1 (or the pseudogene TRBV3-2) and TRBJ2-3; TRBD2 matches at 8 bases. With 0 bases clipped from V and 0 bases from J, the junction kept 2 bases outside the gene matches. This CDR3 has 16 amino acids. Germline values: CDR1 LGHDT, CDR2 YNNKEL (reference sequence). CDR3 bases: TGTGCCAGCAGCCAAGAGGGCGGGGGGAGCACAGATACGCAGTATTTT. It is translated as CASSQEGGGSTDTQYF.

V is TRBV21-1 and J is TRBJ2-1; TRBD2 is taken as the D call from the table, unchecked against the DNA. TRBV21-1 has pseudogene status. CDR3 length: 19 residues. The CDR3 nucleotides read TGTGCCAGCAGCCCGAACTCCGGGACTTCCCTGGGATCCTACAATGAGCAGTTCTTC. It specifies CASSPNSGTSLGSYNEQFF.

The chain carries TRBV10-2 and TRBJ1-3; TRBD1 matches 8 bases. After removal of 5 bases from V and 2 bases from J, the junction contained 8 bases not matched to a gene. This CDR3 comprises 16 residues. CDR1 and CDR2 (germline): WSHSY, SAAADI. In DNA form, the CDR3 reads TGCGCCAGCAGTCAAGGGACAGGCCGCCCTGGAAACACCATATATTTT. It encodes CASSQGTGRPGNTIYF.

This rearrangement joins TRBV25-1 to TRBJ2-5; 12 bases line up with TRBD1. J lost 5 bases, V lost 2 bases, and 9 bases had no gene match. This CDR3 is built from 17 residues. Germline V gene sequence: CDR1 MGHDK, CDR2 SYGVNS. The CDR3 sequence is CASSEPLGTGGVETQYF. The CDR3 region has the DNA TGTGCCAGCAGTGAACCCCTCGGGACAGGGGGCGTGGAGACCCAGTACTTC.

The CDR3 coding sequence is TGTGCCAGCACCTCGGGGGAGGGGTCTCGGGATGAGCAGTTCTTC. It is translated as CASTSGEGSRDEQFF. This chain links TRBV5-4 with TRBJ2-1; 7 bases match TRBD2. Germline V gene sequence: CDR1 SGHNT, CDR2 YYREEE (reference sequence). This CDR3 is 15 amino acids long. Unmatched junction bases numbered 14, after V lost 6 bases and J lost 8 bases.

The chain has TRBV19 and TRBJ1-2, with 7 positions matching TRBD1. J gave up 4 bases and V 4 bases, and 3 bases lay outside the gene matches. The CDR3 sequence is 13 residues long. Germline CDR1 and CDR2: LNHDA and SQIVND (reference sequence). The CDR3 nucleotides read TGTGCCAGTAGTAAACAGGGGATCTATGGCTACACCTTC. Translation: CASSKQGIYGYTF.

The chain couples TRBV5-1 to TRBJ2-3; 10 bases are shared with TRBD2. The germline gives CDR1 SGHRS, CDR2 YFSETQ. V was pared by 0 bases and J by 7 bases, with 8 bases of the junction left unmatched. The CDR3 contains 16 residues. The CDR3 region has the DNA TGCGCCAGCAGCTTGGAAGGGCTAGCGGGGGTGAATACGCAGTATTTT. This codes for CASSLEGLAGVNTQYF.

The chain recombines TRBV6-1 with TRBJ1-1; D may be TRBD1 (5 bases). V was pared by 3 bases and J by 1 base, with 15 bases between. Germline lookup yields CDR1 MNHNS and CDR2 SASEGT. The CDR3 spans 16 residues. DNA for the CDR3: TGTGCCAGCAGTGACGGGGGAGGGGCGACGAACACTGAAGCTTTCTTT. It encodes CASSDGGGATNTEAFF.

The chain recombines TRBV7-2 with TRBJ2-3; TRBD1 agrees at 11 bases. There are 15 residues in the CDR3. Germline V gene data show CDR1 as SGHTA and CDR2 as FQGNSA. V lost 2 bases, J lost 6 bases, and 4 bases stayed unmatched. The CDR3 is CASSLTRDRGDTQYF. The CDR3 region has the DNA TGTGCCAGCAGCTTAACGCGGGACAGGGGGGATACGCAGTATTTT.

This clone was found once. The V and J genes are TRBV2 and TRBJ2-3, with D perhaps TRBD1 (5 bases). The CDR3 has 14 residues. CDR1 and CDR2 from the germline V gene are SNHLY and FYNNEI. Trimming left V 6 bases short and J 2 bases short, with 12 bases between. CDR3 DNA sequence: TGTGCCAGCAGAGCTACAGGACCCACAGATACGCAGTATTTT. This encodes CASRATGPTDTQYF.

The V call is TRBV28, the J call TRBJ1-4; D gene ambiguous. The germline V and J ends were trimmed by 2 bases and 0 bases, with 7 bases remaining between them. CDR1 is MDHEN and CDR2 is SYDVKM in the germline V gene. CDR3 length equals 15 residues. The CDR3 bases are TGTGCCAGCAGTTTAGAGGCAGCAACTAATGAAAAACTGTTTTTT. Amino acids: CASSLEAATNEKLFF.

V usage is TRBV19 and J usage is TRBJ2-7; 11 bases align to TRBD1. Germline V gene sequence: CDR1 LNHDA, CDR2 SQIVND (reference sequence). Trimming removed 10 bases from V and 0 bases from J; junction bases left unmatched: 11. CDR3 size: 16 residues. The CDR3 nucleotides read TGTGCCACCCGTCCCGGGACAGGGGGGAACTCCTACGAGCAGTACTTC. It specifies CATRPGTGGNSYEQYF.

V gene TRBV27 combines with J gene TRBJ1-6; D is uncertain. The CDR3 consists of 16 residues. Germline V lookup: CDR1 MNHEY, CDR2 SMNVEV (reference sequence). The V end lost 4 bases, the J end lost 0 bases, and 10 bases lay between the germline ends. The CDR3 DNA is TGTGCCAGCAGTTCGATACTGAGCTCCTATAATTCACCCCTCCACTTT. It is translated as CASSSILSSYNSPLHF.

The CDR3 DNA is TGTGCCAGTAGTATTCTCCAGGGAGGGTCACCCCTCCACTTT. Encoded protein: CASSILQGGSPLHF. The chain uses TRBV19 and TRBJ1-6, with D tentatively TRBD1 (5 bases). Germline assignment: CDR1 LNHDA and CDR2 SQIVND (reference sequence). Trimming cost V 3 bases and J 10 bases, with 13 bases left between them. The CDR3 is 14 amino acids. Filled out from reference TRBV19 and TRBJ1-6, the complete variable domain reads DGGITQSPKYLFRKEGQNVTLSCEQNLNHDAMYWYRQDPGQGLRLIYYSQIVNDFQKGDIAEGYSVSREKKESFPLTVTSAQKNPTAFYLCASSILQGGSPLHFGNGTRLTVT.

This clone was picked up one time. The chain recombines TRBV25-1 with TRBJ1-4, with D possibly TRBD1 on 6 matching bases. Germline V gene sequence: CDR1 MGHDK, CDR2 SYGVNS. Between the trimmed V and J ends, which lost 1 base and 0 bases, there was a span of 9 bases. This CDR3 is built from 16 residues. CDR3 loop: CASSEWGPATNEKLFF. The CDR3 DNA sequence: TGTGCCAGCAGTGAATGGGGGCCAGCAACTAATGAAAAACTGTTTTTT.

V and J are TRBV18 and TRBJ1-4, with 7 bases that match TRBD1. The CDR3 has 14 residues. The germline V gene has CDR1 KGHSH and CDR2 LQKENI. V dropped 6 bases and J dropped 5; count of bases not matched to a gene: 6. For the CDR3, the DNA is TGTGCCAGCTCCCCGGGACAGATGAATGAAAAACTGTTTTTT. Translated: CASSPGQMNEKLFF.

The rearrangement links TRBV19 to TRBJ2-2; TRBD1 matches 10 bases. Germline-derived CDR1 and CDR2 are LNHDA and SQIVND (reference sequence). The CDR3 is 15 residues long. With 2 bases clipped from V and 7 bases from J, the junction kept 4 bases outside the gene matches. CDR3 sequence (DNA): TGTGCCAGTAGTATAAGGACAGGGGGGATCGGGGAGCTGTTTTTT. This translates into CASSIRTGGIGELFF.

V and J are TRBV3-1 (or the pseudogene TRBV3-2) and TRBJ1-5; 8 bases match TRBD1. Losses at the gene ends were 4 bases for V and 0 bases for J; bases not matched to a gene: 2. This CDR3 is built from 15 residues. Looked up from germline, CDR1 is LGHDT and CDR2 is YNNKEL (reference sequence). For the CDR3, the DNA is TGTGCCAGCAGCCTGACAGGGGATAGCAATCAGCCCCAGCATTTT. Amino acids: CASSLTGDSNQPQHF.

The chain is built from TRBV11-2 and TRBJ1-3; TRBD1 might be the D (6 bases). V was trimmed by 1 base and J by 1 base, leaving 8 bases between them. The CDR3 has 15 amino acids. The V gene's germline CDR1 is SGHAT and CDR2 FQNNGV. CDR3 in DNA: TGTGCCAGCAGCTTAGGGACAGTTTCTGGAAACACCATATATTTT. Translated, it gives CASSLGTVSGNTIYF. The full variable domain, rest sourced from reference TRBV11-2 and TRBJ1-3, is EAGVAQSPRYKIIEKRQSVAFWCNPISGHATLYWYQQILGQGPKLLIQFQNNGVVDDSQLPKDRFSAERLKGVDSTLKIQPAKLEDSAVYLCASSLGTVSGNTIYFGEGSWLTVV.

The chain uses TRBV5-6 and TRBJ1-5; 8 bases are a match to TRBD1. There are 15 residues in the CDR3. Germline CDR1 is SGHDT and CDR2 is YYEEEE. J was trimmed by 4 bases and V by 0 bases; bases with no gene match: 3. In DNA form, the CDR3 reads TGTGCCAGCAGCTTGGTAAGGACAGGGAATCAGCCCCAGCATTTT. The encoded protein is CASSLVRTGNQPQHF.

This chain uses TRBV7-2 with TRBJ1-2, with D unclear. Germline V CDR1 and CDR2: SGHTA, FQGNSA. The CDR3 loop spans 17 amino acids. The V end was cut by 2 bases, the J end by 0 bases, with 16 bases between. DNA for the CDR3: TGTGCCAGCAGCTTAAGGGAAAGGACTCAACCTAACTATGGCTACACCTTC. Translating it yields CASSLRERTQPNYGYTF.

J is TRBJ1-2 and V is TRBV9, with a possible D match to TRBD1 (6 bases). In germline, CDR1 is SGDLS, CDR2 YYNGEE. The CDR3 spans 16 residues. V lost 3 bases and J lost 1, with 16 bases in between. CDR3 nucleotide sequence: TGTGCCAGCAGCGCGGACAGCCCTGGGATTAACTATGGCTACACCTTC. It specifies CASSADSPGINYGYTF.

The gene calls are TRBV11-2 and TRBJ1-2; no clear D gene. CDR3 length: 15 amino acids. Trimming cost V 2 bases and J 7 bases, with 17 bases left between them. Germline CDR1 and CDR2: SGHAT and FQNNGV. CDR3 residues: CASSLLDGGGGGYTF. In DNA, the CDR3 is TGTGCCAGCAGCTTATTGGACGGCGGAGGTGGTGGCTACACCTTC.